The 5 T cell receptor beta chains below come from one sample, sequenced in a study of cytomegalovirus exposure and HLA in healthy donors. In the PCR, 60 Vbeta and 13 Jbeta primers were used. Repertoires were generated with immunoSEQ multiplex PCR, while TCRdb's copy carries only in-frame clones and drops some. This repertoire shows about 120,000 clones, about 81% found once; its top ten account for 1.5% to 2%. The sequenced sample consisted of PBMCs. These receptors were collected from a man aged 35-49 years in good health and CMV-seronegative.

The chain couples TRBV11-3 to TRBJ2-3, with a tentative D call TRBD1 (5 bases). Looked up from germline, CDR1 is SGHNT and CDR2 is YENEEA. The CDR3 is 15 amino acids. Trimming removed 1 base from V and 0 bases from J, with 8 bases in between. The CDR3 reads CASSLGQSSTDTQYF. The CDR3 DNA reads TGTGCCAGCAGCTTAGGACAGTCCAGCACAGATACGCAGTATTTT. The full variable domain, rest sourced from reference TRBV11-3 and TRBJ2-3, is EAGVVQSPRYKIIEKKQPVAFWCNPISGHNTLYWYLQNLGQGPELLIRYENEEAVDDSQLPKDRFSAERLKGVDSTLKIQPAELGDSAVYLCASSLGQSSTDTQYFGPGTRLTVL.

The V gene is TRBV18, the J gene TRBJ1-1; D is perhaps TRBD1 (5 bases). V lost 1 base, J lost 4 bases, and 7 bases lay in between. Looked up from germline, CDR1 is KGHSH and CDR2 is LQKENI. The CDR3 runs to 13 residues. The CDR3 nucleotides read TGTGCCAGCTCACCACAGGGGATCACTGAAGCTTTCTTT. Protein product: CASSPQGITEAFF.

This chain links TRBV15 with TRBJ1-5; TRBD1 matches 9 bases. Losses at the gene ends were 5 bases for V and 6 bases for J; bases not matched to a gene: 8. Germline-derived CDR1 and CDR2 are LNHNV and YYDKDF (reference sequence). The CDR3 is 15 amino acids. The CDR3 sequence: CATSLGQGASQPQHF. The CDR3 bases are TGTGCCACCAGCCTGGGACAGGGTGCTAGTCAGCCCCAGCATTTT.

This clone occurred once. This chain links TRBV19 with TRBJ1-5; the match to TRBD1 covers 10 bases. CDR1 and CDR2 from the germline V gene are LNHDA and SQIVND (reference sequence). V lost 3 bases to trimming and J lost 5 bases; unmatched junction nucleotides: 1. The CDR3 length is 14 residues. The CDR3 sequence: CASSMGTGDQPQHF. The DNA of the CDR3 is TGTGCCAGTAGTATGGGGACAGGGGATCAGCCCCAGCATTTT.

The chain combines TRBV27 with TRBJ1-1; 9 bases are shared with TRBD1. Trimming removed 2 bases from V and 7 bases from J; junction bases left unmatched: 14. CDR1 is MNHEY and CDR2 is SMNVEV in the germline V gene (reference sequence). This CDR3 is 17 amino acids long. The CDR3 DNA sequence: TGTGCCAGCAGTTTAAGTTCCGAGACAGGGGGGGCGTATGAAGCTTTCTTT. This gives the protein CASSLSSETGGAYEAFF.